This record looks at one TCR beta chain sequence and its context. What it binds is not known. V shed 4 bases, J shed 3 bases, and the junction held 4 bases outside the gene matches. Per the germline V gene, CDR1 is MNHEY and CDR2 is SVGAGI. This CDR3 spans 15 amino acids. This entry belongs to a study of T cells after yellow fever vaccination. General study points: Booster sampling recovered most clones from primary vaccination (under 97% CD4, approximately 90% CD8). Contamination by abundant bulk-population clonotypes could be present in FACS-sorted repertoires.

One entry per CDR3 protein results from TCRdb running MiXCR on the 5' RACE reads. The table has 450,000 to 550,000 distinct CDR3 sequences, about 19% seen once. The chain combines TRBV6-5 with TRBJ2-1; 9 nucleotides line up with TRBD2. Sequences were derived from PBMCs, sampled 15 days after the yellow fever booster vaccination. This receptor was identified in a man between 25 and 39 years old who received the YFV17D yellow fever vaccine. The DNA of the CDR3 is TGTGCCAGCAGTTTAGCGGGAGATAACTACAATGAGCAGTTCTTC. Residues: CASSLAGDNYNEQFF.